These 26 T cell receptor beta chains came from one sample sequenced in a study of tumor and adjacent non-tumor tissue in lung cancer. RNA was extracted from bulk tissue without any cell sorting. A modified ARM-PCR protocol with three rounds of nested PCR amplified TCRbeta. TCRdb reprocessed the multiplex PCR reads via MiXCR and lists one record per CDR3 protein. The data show 200,000 to 250,000 distinct CDR3 sequences, with over 55% seen just once and approximately 25% held by the top ten. The specimen sequenced was lung tumor tissue. The receptors come from a man between 60 and 75 years old with non-small cell lung cancer.

Regarding this clonotype: Here the CDR3 omits its conserved ending phenylalanine or tryptophan, so a read error is the likely source. The V and J genes are TRBV7-9 and TRBJ1-4; no firm D call. CDR1 is SEHNR and CDR2 is FQNEAQ in the germline V gene (reference sequence). With 1 base removed from V and 8 bases from J, the gap between germline ends came to 8 bases. The CDR3 has 13 amino acids. CDR3 bases: TGTGCCAGCAGCTTAGATCAGCACGAAAAACTGTTTTGT. It specifies CASSLDQHEKLFC.

This clonotype came up many times. This rearrangement joins TRBV29-1 to TRBJ1-2; 10 positions match TRBD1. The CDR3 runs to 12 residues. The germline V gene encodes CDR1 SQVTM and CDR2 ANQGSEA. The ends lost 7 bases at V and 6 bases at J; junction bases unmatched: 5. For the CDR3, the DNA is TGCAGCGCCCTGACAGGGGGCCATGGCTACACCTTC. Translated, it gives CSALTGGHGYTF.

This clonotype has just a few counts. This chain links TRBV12-3 or TRBV12-4 with TRBJ2-2; no firm D call. The V gene lost 3 bases and the J gene lost 0 bases, with 8 bases spanning the gap. This CDR3 is 15 amino acids long. This chain's CDR3 is CASSLSSSNTGELFF. The CDR3 nucleotides read TGTGCCAGCAGTTTGAGTTCGTCGAACACCGGGGAGCTGTTTTTT.

The sample holds a few counts of this clonotype. This chain links TRBV12-3 or TRBV12-4 with TRBJ1-2; D might be TRBD1 (5 bases). The CDR3 is 13 residues long. Trimming removed 3 bases from V and 10 bases from J, with 15 bases in between. Here the CDR3 DNA reads TGTGCCAGCAGTTTCGGCAGGGAGGATGACTACACCTTC. It encodes CASSFGREDDYTF.

The chain employs TRBV29-1 and TRBJ2-7; 7 bases fit TRBD1. This CDR3 has 16 residues. Looked up from germline, CDR1 is SQVTM and CDR2 is ANQGSEA. Here the CDR3 DNA reads TGCAGAGTTCAAACCCCGGCAGGGGGTGAAGAAGACGAGCAGTACTTC. Translated: CRVQTPAGGEEDEQYF.

The genes are TRBV12-3 or TRBV12-4 and TRBJ1-1, with D possibly matching TRBD1 (5 bases). V lost 8 bases and J 5 bases, leaving 18 bases between the germline ends. The CDR3 is 14 amino acids. This CDR3 reads CASRFPPGETEAFF. The CDR3 nucleotides read TGTGCCAGCCGCTTCCCCCCGGGGGAAACTGAAGCTTTCTTT.

In its sample, this clonotype was seen many times. This rearrangement joins TRBV11-1 to TRBJ2-1; D may be TRBD1 or TRBD2 (5 bases each). Germline CDR1 SGHAT, CDR2 FQDESV (reference sequence). This CDR3 has 17 residues. Trimming left V 3 bases short and J 5 bases short, with 20 bases between. The CDR3 nucleotides read TGTGCCAGCAGCTTTCTGGGTCGAGGGGCTAAGAACAATGAGCAGTTCTTC. Encoded protein: CASSFLGRGAKNNEQFF.

For this clonotype: No conserved phenylalanine or tryptophan ends this CDR3, so it is likely a read error. The chain links TRBV20-1 to TRBJ2-5; the D call may be TRBD1 or TRBD2 (5 bases each). The CDR3 has 11 residues. The germline V gene has CDR1 DFQATT and CDR2 SNEGSKA (reference sequence). The CDR3 DNA reads as TGTAGTGCTAGAGATTTGGGGGTCCAGTACATC. It yields the protein CSARDLGVQYI.

This clonotype was detected ten times or more. The rearrangement links TRBV20-1 to TRBJ2-7; D remains unclear. This CDR3 has 13 residues. Trimming took 4 bases from V and 6 from J, leaving 16 bases between them. Germline values: CDR1 DFQATT, CDR2 SNEGSKA (reference sequence). This CDR3 is CSATALAGSEQYF. The CDR3 nucleotides read TGCAGTGCTACGGCCCTGGCAGGTTCCGAGCAGTACTTC.

This chain links TRBV28 with TRBJ1-2, with 9 bases matching TRBD1. The ends lost 8 bases at V and 0 bases at J; junction bases unmatched: 10. Germline CDR1 reads MDHEN; CDR2 reads SYDVKM. There are 16 residues in the CDR3. The CDR3 here is CASSPGQGAPNYGYTF. For the CDR3, the DNA is TGTGCCAGCTCGCCGGGACAGGGCGCACCTAACTATGGCTACACCTTC.

This clonotype has ten or more counts. This chain links TRBV6-6 with TRBJ2-1; 9 positions match TRBD2. Germline-derived CDR1 and CDR2 are MNHNY and SVGAGI (reference sequence). V lost 0 bases to trimming and J lost 8 bases; unmatched junction nucleotides: 14. CDR3 length: 18 amino acids. CDR3 coding DNA: TGTGCCAGCAGTTACTCTGTCTGGCGGGAGGGCAGTGGCGATGAGCAGTTCTTC. Translated: CASSYSVWREGSGDEQFF.

The rearrangement joins TRBV19 to TRBJ1-5; D is unresolved. The germline CDR1 and CDR2 sequences are LNHDA and SQIVND (reference sequence). The CDR3 is 14 residues long. Trimming removed 4 bases from V and 0 bases from J, with 7 bases in between. The CDR3 nucleotides are TGTGCCAGTAGTACACTGGATAGCAATCAGCCCCAGCATTTT. Translated: CASSTLDSNQPQHF. The entire variable domain, with the rest obtained from reference TRBV19 and TRBJ1-5, is as follows: DGGITQSPKYLFRKEGQNVTLSCEQNLNHDAMYWYRQDPGQGLRLIYYSQIVNDFQKGDIAEGYSVSREKKESFPLTVTSAQKNPTAFYLCASSTLDSNQPQHFGDGTRLSIL.

As for this clonotype: The junction and the germline gene differ at one end; a read error may be behind it. This sequence joins TRBV29-1 and TRBJ2-1; TRBD2 matches 14 bases. Germline lookup yields CDR1 SQVTM and CDR2 ANQGSEA. The CDR3 runs to 19 residues. The CDR3 region is CNVQTRTSGGSSFYNEQFF. The DNA for the CDR3 is TGCAACGTTCAAACCCGGACTAGCGGGGGGTCGAGCTTCTACAATGAGCAGTTCTTC.

As regards this clonotype: One end of the junction fails to match germline, which may point to a read error. V usage is TRBV20-1 and J usage is TRBJ1-2, with D tentatively TRBD1 (6 bases). There are 20 residues in the CDR3. In germline, CDR1 is DFQATT, CDR2 SNEGSKA (reference sequence). CDR3: CSARGRGRVTGLYANCGYTF. For the CDR3, the DNA is TGCAGTGCTAGAGGCCGAGGGCGGGTGACAGGACTATATGCTAACTGTGGCTACACCTTC.

Comments on this clonotype: The conserved closing phenylalanine or tryptophan is absent in this CDR3, likely reflecting a read error. The J gene is TRBJ2-1, the V gene TRBV6-2 or TRBV6-3; possibly TRBD2 for D (5 bases). This CDR3 spans 19 amino acids. CDR1 is MNHEY and CDR2 is SVGEGT in the germline V gene. CDR3: CASAGWASWRSNSYNEQFL. The CDR3 DNA sequence: TGTGCTAGCGCCGGGTGGGCTAGCTGGAGGTCAAACTCCTACAATGAGCAGTTCCTC.

This chain connects TRBV7-8 to TRBJ2-1; 13 bases map to TRBD2. With V trimmed by 6 bases and J by 7 bases, 9 bases remained unmatched. This CDR3 is built from 16 residues. The germline V gene encodes CDR1 SGHVS and CDR2 FQNEAQ. As DNA, the CDR3 is TGTGCCAGCAGGCGTACTAGCGGGAGGGCCGGGAATGAGCAGTTCTTC. Translated: CASRRTSGRAGNEQFF.

A note on this clonotype: The junction and the germline gene differ at one end; a read error may be behind it. This sequence joins TRBV11-2 and TRBJ2-1; D unclear. Germline CDR1 SGHAT, CDR2 FQNNGV. CDR3 length: 13 residues. The CDR3 region is CVSSSALYNEQFF. CDR3 in DNA: TGTGTCAGCAGCTCTGCACTTTATAATGAGCAGTTCTTC.

As regards this clonotype: The junction departs from the called germline gene at one end, perhaps through a read error. CDR3 region: CASSLHQYEQYF. The DNA for the CDR3 is TGTGCCAGCAGTCTACATCAGTACGAGCAGTATTTC. The genes are TRBV12-3 or TRBV12-4 and TRBJ2-7; D not resolved. CDR3 length: 12 amino acids.

CDR3 sequence: CASLIKGEKAGTFSNQPQHF. CDR3 bases: TGTGCCAGTTTGATAAAGGGTGAGAAGGCCGGGACGTTTAGCAATCAGCCCCAGCATTTT. This chain connects TRBV12-3 or TRBV12-4 to TRBJ1-5, with D maybe TRBD1 (5 bases). The germline V and J ends were trimmed by 9 bases and 0 bases, with 30 bases remaining between them. This CDR3 contains 20 residues.

As for this clonotype: A much larger clone sits a single nucleotide away, making a read error possible. This sequence joins TRBV20-1 and TRBJ2-2, with D maybe TRBD2 (5 bases). The CDR3 is 16 residues long. Trimming pared 1 base from V and 8 bases from J, leaving 20 bases between. CDR1 is DFQATT and CDR2 is SNEGSKA in the germline V gene (reference sequence). Here the CDR3 reads CSARVIRPGSKGELFF. CDR3 sequence (DNA): TGCAGTGCTAGAGTAATCCGCCCGGGGAGTAAGGGGGAGCTGTTTTTT.

The chain couples TRBV20-1 to TRBJ2-3; 9 nucleotides match TRBD1. Germline trimming cut 4 bases from V and 4 bases from J; bases unmatched to any gene: 9. This CDR3 contains 15 residues. Germline V gene lookup returns CDR1 DFQATT and CDR2 SNEGSKA (reference sequence). The CDR3 protein is CSANTRDRAADTQYF. Written as DNA, the CDR3 is TGCAGTGCTAACACCCGGGACAGGGCGGCAGATACGCAGTATTTT.

To note about this clonotype: A much bigger clone sits one base away, suggesting this may be a read error. This chain connects TRBV20-1 to TRBJ2-7; tentatively, D is TRBD1 or TRBD2 (6 bases each). The germline gives CDR1 DFQATT, CDR2 SNEGSKA (reference sequence). This CDR3 spans 14 amino acids. The germline V and J ends were trimmed by 7 bases and 5 bases, with 21 bases remaining between them. CDR3 DNA sequence: TGCAGTGACGAAGGAGGGCTGGGGGCGGACGAGCAGTACTTC. Its translation: CSDEGGLGADEQYF.

Concerning this clonotype itself: This clone may be a read error of a much larger clone one base away. The gene calls are TRBV5-5 and TRBJ1-3, with D hard to call. Germline V lookup: CDR1 SGHKS, CDR2 YYEKEE (reference sequence). The CDR3 covers 13 residues. V lost 1 base and J 7 bases, leaving 9 bases between the germline ends. DNA of the CDR3: TGTGCCAGCAGCTTGATTTCGGGGAACACCATATATTTT. Its translation: CASSLISGNTIYF. Full variable domain (rest looked up from reference TRBV5-5 and TRBJ1-3): DAGVTQSPTHLIKTRGQQVTLRCSPISGHKSVSWYQQVLGQGPQFIFQYYEKEERGRGNFPDRFSARQFPNYSSELNVNALLLGDSALYLCASSLISGNTIYFGEGSWLTVV.

The chain is built from TRBV6-1 and TRBJ1-5, with TRBD1 as a possible D gene (5 bases). The CDR3 has 13 residues. CDR1 and CDR2 from the germline V gene are MNHNS and SASEGT. The germline V and J ends were trimmed by 4 bases and 5 bases, with 9 bases remaining between them. In DNA, the CDR3 is TGTGCCAGCAGTGTCAGGGACTATCAGCCCCAGCATTTT. It is translated as CASSVRDYQPQHF.

About this clonotype: Germline and junction disagree at one end, which may indicate a read error. The chain employs TRBV4-1 and TRBJ1-5; 9 bases map to TRBD1. The CDR3 spans 17 residues. Germline CDR1 MGHRA, CDR2 YSYEKL. The CDR3 loop is CASSRVRQGGGGQAQHF. CDR3 DNA: TGCGCCAGCAGCCGGGTCAGACAGGGGGGGGGCGGTCAGGCCCAGCATTTT.

This clonotype was seen once. Relative to the germline gene, one junction end is altered; a read error may explain this. The chain has TRBV4-1 and TRBJ1-2; D gene unclear. The germline V gene has CDR1 MGHRA and CDR2 YSYEKL. The CDR3 totals 15 residues. CDR3 DNA sequence: TGCGTCAGCAGCCAAGAGGTCGCCGGAGTGGGAGGCTACACCTTC. Translated: CVSSQEVAGVGGYTF.